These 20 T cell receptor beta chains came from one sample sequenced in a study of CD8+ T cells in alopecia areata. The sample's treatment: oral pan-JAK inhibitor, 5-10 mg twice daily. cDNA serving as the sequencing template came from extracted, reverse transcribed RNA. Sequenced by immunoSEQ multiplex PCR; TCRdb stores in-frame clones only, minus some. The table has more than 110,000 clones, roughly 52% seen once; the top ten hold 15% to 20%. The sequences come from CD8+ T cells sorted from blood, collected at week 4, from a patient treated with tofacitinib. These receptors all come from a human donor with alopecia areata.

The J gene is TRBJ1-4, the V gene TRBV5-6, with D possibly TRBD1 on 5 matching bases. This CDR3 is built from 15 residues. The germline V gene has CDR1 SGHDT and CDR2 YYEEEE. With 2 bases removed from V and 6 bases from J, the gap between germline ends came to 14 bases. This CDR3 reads CASSFEAGTHEKLFF. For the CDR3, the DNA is TGTGCCAGCAGCTTCGAGGCGGGGACGCATGAAAAACTGTTTTTT.

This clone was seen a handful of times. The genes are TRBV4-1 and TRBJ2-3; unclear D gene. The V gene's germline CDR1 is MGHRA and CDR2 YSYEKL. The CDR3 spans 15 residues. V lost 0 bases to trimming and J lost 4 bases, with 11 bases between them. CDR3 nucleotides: TGCGCCAGCAGCCAAGATATGGGGTTTGCAGATACGCAGTATTTT. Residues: CASSQDMGFADTQYF.

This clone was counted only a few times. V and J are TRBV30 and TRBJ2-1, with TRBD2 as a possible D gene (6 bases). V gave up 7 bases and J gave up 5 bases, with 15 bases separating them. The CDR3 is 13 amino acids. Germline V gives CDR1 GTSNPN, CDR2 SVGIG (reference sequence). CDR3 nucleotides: TGTGCCTTCCGGGACTGGAACAACAATGAGCAGTTCTTC. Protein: CAFRDWNNNEQFF.

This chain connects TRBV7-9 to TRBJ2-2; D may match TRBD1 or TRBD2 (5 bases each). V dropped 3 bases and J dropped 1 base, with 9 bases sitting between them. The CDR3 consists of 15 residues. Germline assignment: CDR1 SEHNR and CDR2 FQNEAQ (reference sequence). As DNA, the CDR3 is TGTGCCAGCAGCTTGGGACCGATGAACACCGGGGAGCTGTTTTTT. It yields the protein CASSLGPMNTGELFF.

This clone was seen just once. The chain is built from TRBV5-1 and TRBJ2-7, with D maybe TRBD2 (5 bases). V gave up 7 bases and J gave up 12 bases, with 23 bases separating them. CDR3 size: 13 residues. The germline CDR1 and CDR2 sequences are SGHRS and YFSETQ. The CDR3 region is CASAQRPGSLLYF. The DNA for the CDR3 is TGCGCCAGCGCCCAACGACCGGGGAGTCTGCTGTACTTC.

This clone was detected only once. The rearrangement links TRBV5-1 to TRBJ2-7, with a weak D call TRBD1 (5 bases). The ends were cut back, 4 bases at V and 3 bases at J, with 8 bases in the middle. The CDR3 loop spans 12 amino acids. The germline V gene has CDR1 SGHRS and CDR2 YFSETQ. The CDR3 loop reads CASSIQGYEQYF. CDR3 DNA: TGCGCCAGCAGCATCCAGGGCTACGAGCAGTACTTC.

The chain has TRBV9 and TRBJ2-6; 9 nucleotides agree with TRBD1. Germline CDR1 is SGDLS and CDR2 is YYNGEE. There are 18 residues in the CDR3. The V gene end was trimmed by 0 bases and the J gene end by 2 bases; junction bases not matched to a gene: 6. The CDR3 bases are TGTGCCAGCAGCGTAGGGTACAGGGGGCAGACTGGGGCCAACGTCCTGACTTTC. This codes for CASSVGYRGQTGANVLTF.

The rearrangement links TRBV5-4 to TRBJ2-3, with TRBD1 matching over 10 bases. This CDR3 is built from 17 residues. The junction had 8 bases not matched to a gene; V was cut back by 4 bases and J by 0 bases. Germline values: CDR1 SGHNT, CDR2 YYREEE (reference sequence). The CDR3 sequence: CASSPTGQGDSTDTQYF. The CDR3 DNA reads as TGTGCCAGCAGCCCAACCGGACAGGGGGATAGCACAGATACGCAGTATTTT.

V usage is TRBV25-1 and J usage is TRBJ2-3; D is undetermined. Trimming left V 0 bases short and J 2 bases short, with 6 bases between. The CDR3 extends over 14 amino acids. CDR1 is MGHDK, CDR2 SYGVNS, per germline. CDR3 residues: CASSEYEFTDTQYF. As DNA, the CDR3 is TGTGCCAGCAGTGAATACGAATTCACAGATACGCAGTATTTT.

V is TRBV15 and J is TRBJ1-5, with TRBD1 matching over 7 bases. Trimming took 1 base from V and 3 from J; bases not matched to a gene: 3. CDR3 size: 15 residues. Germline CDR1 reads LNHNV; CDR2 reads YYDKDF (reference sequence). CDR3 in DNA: TGTGCCACCAGCAGAGTACAGGGGCTCAATCAGCCCCAGCATTTT. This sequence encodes CATSRVQGLNQPQHF.

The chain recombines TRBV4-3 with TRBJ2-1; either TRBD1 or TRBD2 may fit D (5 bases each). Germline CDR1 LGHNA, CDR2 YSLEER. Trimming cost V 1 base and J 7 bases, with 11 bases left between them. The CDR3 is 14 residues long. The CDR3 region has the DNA TGCGCCAGCAGCCAAGTGGGGGAAAATAATGAGCAGTTCTTC. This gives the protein CASSQVGENNEQFF.

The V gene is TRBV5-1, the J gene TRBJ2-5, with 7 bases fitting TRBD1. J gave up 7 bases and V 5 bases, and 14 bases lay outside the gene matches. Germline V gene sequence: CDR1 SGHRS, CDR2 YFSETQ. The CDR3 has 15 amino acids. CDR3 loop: CASSHRGEIVGTQYF. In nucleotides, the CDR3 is TGCGCCAGCAGTCACAGGGGAGAGATTGTGGGGACCCAGTACTTC.

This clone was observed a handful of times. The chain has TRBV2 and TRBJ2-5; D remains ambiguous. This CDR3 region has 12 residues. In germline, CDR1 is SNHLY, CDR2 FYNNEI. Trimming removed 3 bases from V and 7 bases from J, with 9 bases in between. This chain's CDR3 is CASSEIPSTQYF. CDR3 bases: TGTGCCAGCAGTGAGATTCCATCGACCCAGTACTTC.

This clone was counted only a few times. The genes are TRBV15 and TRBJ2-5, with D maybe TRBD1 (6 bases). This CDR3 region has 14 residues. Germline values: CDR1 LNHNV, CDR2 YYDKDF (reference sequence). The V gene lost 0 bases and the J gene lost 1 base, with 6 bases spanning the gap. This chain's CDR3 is CATSREQGQETQYF. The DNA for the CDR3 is TGTGCCACCAGCAGAGAACAGGGCCAAGAGACCCAGTACTTC.

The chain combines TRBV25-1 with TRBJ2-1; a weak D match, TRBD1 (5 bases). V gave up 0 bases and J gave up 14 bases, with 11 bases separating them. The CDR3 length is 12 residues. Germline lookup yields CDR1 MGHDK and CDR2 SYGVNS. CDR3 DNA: TGTGCCAGCAGTGAATATTCAGGGTCGGAGTTCTTC. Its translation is CASSEYSGSEFF.

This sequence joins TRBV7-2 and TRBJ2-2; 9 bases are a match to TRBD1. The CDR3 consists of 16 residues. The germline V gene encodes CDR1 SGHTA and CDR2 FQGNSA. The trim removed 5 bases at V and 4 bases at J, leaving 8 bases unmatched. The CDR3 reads CASSPPGTGLTGELFF. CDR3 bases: TGTGCCAGCAGCCCACCCGGGACAGGGCTCACCGGGGAGCTGTTTTTT. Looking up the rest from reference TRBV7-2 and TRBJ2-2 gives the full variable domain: GAGVSQSPSNKVTEKGKDVELRCDPISGHTALYWYRQSLGQGLEFLIYFQGNSAPDKSGLPSDRFSAERTGGSVSTLTIQRTQQEDSAVYLCASSPPGTGLTGELFFGEGSRLTVL.

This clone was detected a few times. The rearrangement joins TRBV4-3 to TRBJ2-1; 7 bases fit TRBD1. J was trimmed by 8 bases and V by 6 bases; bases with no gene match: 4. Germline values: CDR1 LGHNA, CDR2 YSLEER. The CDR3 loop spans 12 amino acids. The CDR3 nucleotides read TGCGCCAGCAGTTTAACAGGGGATGAGCAGTTCTTC. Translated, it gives CASSLTGDEQFF.

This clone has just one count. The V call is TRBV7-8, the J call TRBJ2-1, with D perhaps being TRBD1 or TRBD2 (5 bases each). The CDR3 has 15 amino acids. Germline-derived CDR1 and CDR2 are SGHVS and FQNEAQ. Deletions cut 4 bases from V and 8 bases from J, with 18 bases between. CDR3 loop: CASSSMGVRGDEQFF. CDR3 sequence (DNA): TGTGCCAGCAGCTCTATGGGGGTCCGAGGCGATGAGCAGTTCTTC.

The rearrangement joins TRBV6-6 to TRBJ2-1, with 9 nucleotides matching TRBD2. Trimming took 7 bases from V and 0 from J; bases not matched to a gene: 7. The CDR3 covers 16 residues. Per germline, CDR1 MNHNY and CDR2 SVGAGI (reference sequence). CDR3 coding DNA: TGTGCCAGCAACCTCTTAGCGGGGGCCTCCTACAATGAGCAGTTCTTC. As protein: CASNLLAGASYNEQFF.

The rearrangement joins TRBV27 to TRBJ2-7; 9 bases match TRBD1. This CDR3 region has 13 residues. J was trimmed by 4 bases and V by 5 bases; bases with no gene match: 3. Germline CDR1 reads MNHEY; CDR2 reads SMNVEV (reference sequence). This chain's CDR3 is CASSPGQGYEQYF. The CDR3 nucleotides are TGTGCCAGCAGTCCCGGACAGGGGTACGAGCAGTACTTC.